This is a list of T cell receptor beta chains from one sample in a study of human T cells and chemical hapten exposure. TCRdb re-analysed the RACE reads in MiXCR, keeping a single row per CDR3 protein. This table has around 150,000 distinct CDR3 sequences, 25% to 30% appearing once. Specimen: whole blood, collected in connection with sensitization to the hapten diphenylcyclopropenone (DPC). These receptors all come from a young woman with alopecia areata. Some clones in this sample may be carry-over from other donors' samples. CDR3s include the opening cysteine and the closing phenylalanine or tryptophan. D genes are given only for firm matches. The size of a clone is reported for some rows only, either as once, few or many, or as a class for expanded clones.

D | J | V | size | CDR3 | DNA
- | TRBJ1-5 | TRBV7-2 | - | CASSSNYPGSNQPQHF | TGTGCCAGCAGCTCCAACTACCCGGGTAGCAATCAGCCCCAGCATTTT
TRBD1 | TRBJ1-6 | TRBV7-2 | few | CASSPQPGGSSPLHF | TGTGCCAGCAGCCCTCAACCAGGGGGCTCTTCACCCCTCCACTTT
- | TRBJ1-2 | TRBV7-9 | few | CASSLEGGRTNYGYTF | TGTGCCAGCAGCTTAGAAGGGGGGCGAACGAACTATGGCTACACCTTC
- | TRBJ1-4 | TRBV29-1 | few | CSVRRDAEKLFF | TGCAGCGTGCGACGGGACGCTGAAAAACTGTTTTTT
- | TRBJ1-6 | TRBV5-1 | few | CASSLNRAIDLHF | TGCGCCAGCAGCCTGAACAGGGCCATCGACCTCCACTTT
- | TRBJ2-2 | TRBV19 | few | CASRKNRDGNTGELFF | TGTGCCAGTAGGAAAAACAGGGATGGGAACACCGGGGAGCTGTTTTTT
- | TRBJ1-4 | TRBV20-1 | - | CSANPSGGEKLFF | TGCAGTGCTAACCCCTCCGGGGGGGAAAAACTGTTTTTT
TRBD2 | TRBJ2-5 | TRBV7-9 | - | CASSLGSAGGLQETQYF | TGTGCCAGCAGCTTAGGGTCAGCGGGGGGACTACAAGAGACCCAGTACTTC
- | TRBJ2-2 | TRBV11-3 | few | CASSPGHIAGELFF | TGTGCCAGCAGCCCGGGGCACATAGCCGGGGAGCTGTTTTTT
TRBD2 | TRBJ2-3 | TRBV5-1 | - | CASSLAGIYTDTQYF | TGCGCCAGCAGCCTAGCGGGGATATACACAGATACGCAGTATTTT
- | TRBJ2-2 | TRBV15 | - | CATSEGPGELFF | TGTGCCACCAGCGAGGGGCCAGGGGAGCTGTTTTTT
TRBD2 | TRBJ2-5 | TRBV12-3/TRBV12-4 | - | CASTPRGGSGTQYF | TGTGCCAGCACCCCGCGGGGGGGGTCGGGGACCCAGTACTTC
- | TRBJ2-3 | TRBV20-1 | few | CSARDRRGADTQYF | TGCAGTGCTAGAGATCGAAGGGGCGCAGATACGCAGTATTTT
TRBD2 | TRBJ2-2 | TRBV29-1 | few | CSVELRGRPNTGELFF | TGCAGCGTTGAGCTCCGCGGGAGGCCGAACACCGGGGAGCTGTTTTTT
TRBD1 | TRBJ2-1 | TRBV29-1 | - | CSVDGTGVQFF | TGCAGCGTTGATGGGACAGGTGTGCAGTTCTTC
- | TRBJ2-5 | TRBV18 | few | CASSPSAREETQYF | TGTGCCAGCTCACCGTCTGCACGGGAAGAGACCCAGTACTTC
- | TRBJ2-3 | TRBV12-3/TRBV12-4 | - | CASSLKFADTQYF | TGTGCCAGCAGTTTAAAGTTCGCAGATACGCAGTATTTT
- | TRBJ2-3 | TRBV5-6 | - | CASSLGGERNTDTQYF | TGTGCCAGCAGCTTGGGAGGGGAGAGGAACACAGATACGCAGTATTTT
- | TRBJ1-2 | TRBV25-1 | many | CASSRTSYGYTF | TGTGCCAGCTCCAGGACCAGCTATGGCTACACCTTC
- | TRBJ1-1 | TRBV9 | few | CASSVALGGSTEAFF | TGTGCCAGCAGCGTAGCTCTAGGGGGGAGCACTGAAGCTTTCTTT
- | TRBJ1-2 | TRBV7-9 | few | CASSREERRTYGYTF | TGTGCCAGCAGCCGTGAAGAGAGGAGAACCTATGGCTACACCTTC
- | TRBJ1-2 | TRBV7-9 | few | CASSFRSSGYTF | TGTGCCAGCAGCTTTAGGTCTTCAGGCTACACCTTC
TRBD1 | TRBJ1-6 | TRBV7-2 | - | CASSLGGTDNSPLHF | TGTGCCAGCAGCTTAGGAGGGACAGATAATTCACCCCTCCACTTT
- | TRBJ2-7 | TRBV4-1 | - | CASSQVYSETYEQYF | TGCGCCAGCAGCCAAGTATATAGCGAGACCTACGAGCAGTACTTC
- | TRBJ1-1 | TRBV7-2 | few | CASSLRGLDTEAFF | TGTGCCAGCAGCTTGAGGGGTTTAGACACTGAAGCTTTCTTT
TRBD2 | TRBJ2-1 | TRBV10-3 | - | CAISESLTSGGLSSYNEQFF | TGTGCCATCAGTGAGTCCTTGACTAGCGGGGGGCTCAGCTCCTACAATGAGCAGTTCTTC
TRBD1 | TRBJ2-3 | TRBV2 | - | CASDRDSDITDTQYF | TGTGCCAGCGACCGGGACAGCGATATCACAGATACGCAGTATTTT
- | TRBJ2-7 | TRBV7-8 | - | CASSFRGSGREQYF | TGTGCCAGCAGCTTCCGTGGTTCGGGACGCGAGCAGTACTTC
- | TRBJ2-2 | TRBV7-2 | - | CASSLAPALVTGELFF | TGTGCCAGCAGCTTAGCTCCAGCGCTAGTAACCGGGGAGCTGTTTTTT
- | TRBJ2-1 | TRBV9 | - | CASREMGSDEQFF | TGTGCCAGCAGAGAAATGGGCAGCGATGAGCAGTTCTTC
TRBD1 | TRBJ2-7 | TRBV5-1 | - | CASSPDRISYEQYF | TGCGCCAGCAGCCCGGACAGGATCTCCTACGAGCAGTACTTC
TRBD2 | TRBJ2-7 | TRBV5-1 | - | CASRKEWGTIVPAEQYF | TGCGCCAGCAGAAAGGAATGGGGGACTATAGTTCCGGCCGAGCAGTACTTC
TRBD1 | TRBJ1-2 | TRBV9 | - | CASSSRTGPIYGYTF | TGTGCCAGCAGCTCGAGGACAGGACCAATCTATGGCTACACCTTC
- | TRBJ1-1 | TRBV27 | many | CASRGRGNTEAFF | TGTGCCAGCAGAGGACGGGGGAACACTGAAGCTTTCTTT
TRBD2 | TRBJ2-7 | TRBV6-2/TRBV6-3 | - | CASSYDLLAGGPYEQYF | TGTGCCAGCAGTTACGACTTGCTAGCGGGAGGGCCCTACGAGCAGTACTTC
- | TRBJ1-1 | TRBV6-4 | - | CASSDGFNTEAFF | TGTGCCAGCAGTGACGGGTTTAACACTGAAGCTTTCTTT
- | TRBJ2-1 | TRBV7-2 | few | CASSLAGVSKGNEQFF | TGTGCCAGCAGCTTAGCGGGGGTGAGCAAGGGCAATGAGCAGTTCTTC
- | TRBJ1-3 | TRBV28 | - | CASSLYRRQNTIYF | TGTGCCAGCAGTTTATACAGGAGGCAAAACACCATATATTTT
- | TRBJ2-2 | TRBV4-1 | few | CASSQVGTNTGELFF | TGCGCCAGCAGCCAAGTTGGAACCAACACCGGGGAGCTGTTTTTT
- | TRBJ2-3 | TRBV6-4 | many | CASSEVKGGPDTQYF | TGTGCCAGCAGTGAGGTGAAGGGAGGACCAGATACGCAGTATTTT